This T cell receptor (beta chain) was observed in a study of blood T cell repertoires in COVID-19. Study overall: Samples of COVID-19 (acute and convalescent) were obtained from the United States, Italy and Spain.

Clones were sequenced by immunoSEQ multiplex PCR, and TCRdb holds only the in-frame ones, with some missing. The sample lists 250,000 to 300,000 clones, approximately 89% occurring once. The V gene lost 2 bases and the J gene lost 0 bases, with 10 bases spanning the gap. This CDR3 has 16 residues. CDR1 and CDR2 (germline): MNHNY, SVGAGI (reference sequence). This receptor was obtained from a woman aged 55-70 years with acute or convalescent COVID-19. V is TRBV6-6 and J is TRBJ2-2; possible D gene TRBD2, 6 bases. Sequenced sample: peripheral blood. The CDR3 sequence is CASSYPAGTNTGELFF. Written as DNA, the CDR3 is TGTGCCAGCAGTTACCCCGCGGGAACGAACACCGGGGAGCTGTTTTTT.